These 21 T cell receptor beta chains came from one sample sequenced in a study of T cells in Graves' hyperthyroidism and ophthalmopathy. Regions amplified from RNA transcripts were the TCR beta CDR3 regions. The HTBI set primed first-round TCR CDR3 RT-PCR. Via MiXCR, TCRdb re-called the multiplex PCR reads, giving one row per CDR3 protein. Of fewer than 650,000 distinct CDR3 sequences in the sample, roughly 14% were seen once. Sequenced sample: blood. All receptors derive from a woman in her thirties or forties with Graves' ophthalmopathy.

This clonotype has only a few counts. The V gene is TRBV7-9, the J gene TRBJ2-5, with 9 bases aligning to TRBD1. The germline gives CDR1 SEHNR, CDR2 FQNEAQ (reference sequence). The length of the CDR3 is 13 residues. V trimming: 2 bases; J trimming: 6 bases; junction bases outside the gene matches: 1. The CDR3 DNA reads TGTGCCAGCAGCTTAACAGGGGGCCAGACCCAGTACTTC. This gives the protein CASSLTGGQTQYF.

This clonotype was counted ten times or more. V gene TRBV28 combines with J gene TRBJ2-7; TRBD2 matches at 9 bases. The CDR3 is 17 residues long. The germline gives CDR1 MDHEN, CDR2 SYDVKM. With V trimmed by 2 bases and J by 1 base, 9 bases remained unmatched. The CDR3 coding sequence is TGTGCCAGCAGTTTAGATTGGCAGACTAGCGGTTCCTACGAGCAGTACTTC. This codes for CASSLDWQTSGSYEQYF.

This clonotype was recorded a few times. The CDR3 DNA sequence: TGTGCCACCAGTGGGGCAGGGGAGCCCGGGGAGCTGTTTTTT. This codes for CATSGAGEPGELFF. The V gene is TRBV24-1, the J gene TRBJ2-2; D perhaps matches TRBD1 (6 bases). The CDR3 is 14 amino acids. With 5 bases removed from V and 6 bases from J, the gap between germline ends came to 12 bases. CDR1 and CDR2 from the germline V gene are KGHDR and SFDVKD.

This clonotype was counted only a few times. This chain uses TRBV27 with TRBJ1-5; TRBD1 matches 7 bases. Unmatched junction bases numbered 7, after V lost 0 bases and J lost 5 bases. This CDR3 region has 16 residues. CDR1 is MNHEY and CDR2 is SMNVEV in the germline V gene (reference sequence). This CDR3 reads CASSLSEQGLYQPQHF. DNA of the CDR3: TGTGCCAGCAGTTTATCTGAACAGGGGTTATATCAGCCCCAGCATTTT.

This clonotype was seen repeatedly, ten times or more. This rearrangement joins TRBV27 to TRBJ1-5; D remains unclear. Germline loops: CDR1 MNHEY, CDR2 SMNVEV (reference sequence). V was pared by 7 bases and J by 6 bases, with 13 bases between. The CDR3 covers 13 residues. The CDR3 DNA sequence: TGTGCCAGCACCTTTTCGTCGGGTCAGCCCCAGCATTTT. It codes for CASTFSSGQPQHF.

This clonotype was detected a few times. V usage is TRBV18 and J usage is TRBJ2-7, with D unresolved. The CDR3 runs to 15 residues. V lost 0 bases, J lost 6 bases, and 15 bases lay in between. CDR1 and CDR2 from the germline V gene are KGHSH and LQKENI. The CDR3 DNA reads TGTGCCAGCTCACCACCGTTTAATAGGCAAACCGAGCAGTACTTC. Its translation: CASSPPFNRQTEQYF. Variable domain in full (rest from reference TRBV18 and TRBJ2-7): NAGVMQNPRHLVRRRGQEARLRCSPMKGHSHVYWYRQLPEEGLKFMVYLQKENIIDESGMPKERFSAEFPKEGPSILRIQQVVRGDSAAYFCASSPPFNRQTEQYFGPGTRLTVT.

This chain uses TRBV2 with TRBJ1-1; D remains unclear. V dropped 7 bases and J dropped 5 bases, with 17 bases sitting between them. This CDR3 has 14 residues. Germline values: CDR1 SNHLY, CDR2 FYNNEI. CDR3 residues: CASKVRGGETEAFF. In nucleotides, the CDR3 is TGTGCCAGCAAGGTCCGGGGTGGGGAGACTGAAGCTTTCTTT.

This clonotype has ten or more counts. The rearrangement links TRBV18 to TRBJ2-5; TRBD1 or TRBD2 may be the D gene (5 bases each). Trimming removed 0 bases from V and 5 bases from J, with 7 bases in between. The CDR3 consists of 13 residues. The germline V gene encodes CDR1 KGHSH and CDR2 LQKENI. The CDR3 region has the DNA TGTGCCAGCTCACCACCGGGGGTGGAGACCCAGTACTTC. Its translation: CASSPPGVETQYF.

This clonotype has a count of ten or more. This sequence joins TRBV12-3 or TRBV12-4 and TRBJ2-7; 13 nucleotides align to TRBD2. The V segment lost 4 bases and the J segment 9 bases; nucleotides outside the gene matches: 9. This CDR3 has 15 residues. CDR3 DNA: TGTGCCAGCAGTTCGACTAGCGGGAGGCTTTCTAGGCAGTACTTC. This encodes CASSSTSGRLSRQYF.

This clonotype was counted ten times or more. The chain combines TRBV24-1 with TRBJ2-7; tentatively, D is TRBD1 (6 bases). The CDR3 is made up of 14 amino acids. Looked up from germline, CDR1 is KGHDR and CDR2 is SFDVKD. The germline V and J ends were trimmed by 4 bases and 2 bases, with 11 bases remaining between them. The CDR3 DNA sequence: TGTGCCACCAGTGAACAGGGAAACACCTACGAGCAGTACTTC. This gives the protein CATSEQGNTYEQYF.

This clonotype was observed a few times. This chain joins TRBV6-1 and TRBJ2-7; D gene uncertain. Per the germline V gene, CDR1 is MNHNS and CDR2 is SASEGT. Between the trimmed V and J ends, which lost 7 bases and 2 bases, there was a span of 15 bases. The CDR3 consists of 14 residues. The CDR3 DNA follows: TGTGCCAGCAAACTTCACGGTCCGGCCTACGAGCAGTACTTC. Translating it yields CASKLHGPAYEQYF.

This clonotype came up a few times. The rearrangement joins TRBV6-2 or TRBV6-3 to TRBJ1-5; the match to TRBD1 covers 8 bases. V lost 2 bases and J lost 2; bases outside the gene matches: 2. There are 15 residues in the CDR3. CDR1 is MNHEY, CDR2 SVGEGT, per germline. CDR3 DNA: TGTGCCAGCAGTTACCAGGGGGCGGGCAATCAGCCCCAGCATTTT. Amino acids: CASSYQGAGNQPQHF.

In DNA, the CDR3 is TGTGCCAGTAGTATAGGGCAGGGGAGCACTGAAGCTTTCTTT. As protein: CASSIGQGSTEAFF. The chain recombines TRBV19 with TRBJ1-1; tentative D call: TRBD1 (6 bases). The CDR3 length is 14 residues. Trimming removed 1 base from V and 4 bases from J, with 10 bases in between. CDR1 is LNHDA and CDR2 is SQIVND in the germline V gene (reference sequence).

The chain joins TRBV29-1 to TRBJ2-5; TRBD2 agrees at 10 bases. V dropped 2 bases and J dropped 4; count of bases not matched to a gene: 13. Germline V gene lookup returns CDR1 SQVTM and CDR2 ANQGSEA. The CDR3 sequence is 17 residues long. The CDR3 nucleotides are TGCAGCGTTGAATCCTCCTTGGCTAGCGGGAGCAGAGAGACCCAGTACTTC. It yields the protein CSVESSLASGSRETQYF.

Ten or more counts support this clonotype. The J gene is TRBJ1-1, the V gene TRBV5-1; D is possibly TRBD1 (5 bases). The germline gives CDR1 SGHRS, CDR2 YFSETQ. The CDR3 spans 14 residues. V lost 5 bases and J 0 bases, leaving 11 bases between the germline ends. CDR3 residues: CASRPLGLNTEAFF. Written as DNA, the CDR3 is TGCGCCAGCAGGCCTTTGGGACTGAACACTGAAGCTTTCTTT.

This clonotype was seen many times. This chain joins TRBV6-2 or TRBV6-3 and TRBJ2-5; D ambiguous. Germline V gives CDR1 MNHEY, CDR2 SVGEGT. V lost 4 bases and J 5 bases, leaving 14 bases between the germline ends. The CDR3 is 14 residues long. CDR3 DNA sequence: TGTGCCAGCAGTTTACTCGGACGCAAGGAGACCCAGTACTTC. Translation gives CASSLLGRKETQYF.

The chain joins TRBV27 to TRBJ1-5; D is unclear. The CDR3 spans 15 residues. V dropped 3 bases and J dropped 2 bases, with 11 bases sitting between them. In germline, CDR1 is MNHEY, CDR2 SMNVEV (reference sequence). The chain's CDR3 is CASSFLGSGNQPQHF. For the CDR3, the DNA is TGTGCCAGCAGTTTTCTGGGCTCGGGCAATCAGCCCCAGCATTTT.

This clonotype was observed a handful of times. The chain carries TRBV27 and TRBJ2-2, with D tentatively TRBD2 (6 bases). This CDR3 region has 14 residues. Trimming left V 6 bases short and J 6 bases short, with 14 bases between. The germline CDR1 and CDR2 sequences are MNHEY and SMNVEV (reference sequence). CDR3 nucleotide sequence: TGTGCCAGCAGGGGAAGGGAGGTTCCCGGGGAGCTGTTTTTT. This gives the protein CASRGREVPGELFF.

This clonotype was observed many times. This chain joins TRBV5-1 and TRBJ2-5; a weak D match, TRBD2 (6 bases). V lost 3 bases, J lost 5 bases, and 20 bases lay in between. The length of the CDR3 is 16 residues. CDR1 SGHRS and CDR2 YFSETQ come from the germline V gene. The CDR3 sequence is CASSSGRGPKEETQYF. The CDR3 bases are TGCGCCAGCAGCTCAGGGCGGGGTCCGAAGGAGGAGACCCAGTACTTC.

This clonotype occurred many times. This rearrangement joins TRBV29-1 to TRBJ2-7, with 10 bases aligning to TRBD1. CDR3 length: 16 residues. V was clipped by 2 bases and J by 7 bases; unmatched bases: 14. Germline V CDR1 and CDR2: SQVTM, ANQGSEA. DNA for the CDR3: TGCAGCGTTGAAAAGGGTATGGAGACAGGGGGCGCGGAGCAGTACTTC. Its protein product is CSVEKGMETGGAEQYF.

This clonotype was found many times. V and J are TRBV7-6 and TRBJ2-2, with D unresolved. Germline CDR1 is SGHVS and CDR2 is FNYEAQ. The CDR3 totals 14 residues. Trimming pared 1 base from V and 4 bases from J, leaving 7 bases between. The CDR3 DNA sequence: TGTGCCAGCAGCTTAGACAGTGGCACCGGGGAGCTGTTTTTT. Residues: CASSLDSGTGELFF.